One sample yielded the 31 T cell receptor beta chains listed below, sequenced in a study of T-cell memory formation after mild COVID-19. TCRdb re-called the 5' RACE reads through MiXCR, storing one row per CDR3 protein. The sample includes about 84,000 distinct CDR3 sequences, approximately 15% of them seen just once. Sequencing was done on a sample of PBMCs or a T cell subset sorted from them (not recorded which). The receptors were sampled from an adult woman who had mild COVID-19 (a few samples of this study predate the infection). Cell type and time point are not known.

This clonotype has only a few counts. The rearrangement links TRBV21-1 to TRBJ1-2. TRBV21-1 is a documented pseudogene. The CDR3 sequence is 15 residues long. In nucleotides, the CDR3 is TGTGCCAGCAGCAACTCCCAAGTTGAAAACTATGGCTACACCTTC. Translation: CASSNSQVENYGYTF.

In this sample, this clonotype turned up a few times. CDR3 coding DNA: TGTGCCAGCAGCGTAGGTAGCGGGAGGGGGCATGAGCAGTTCTTC. Amino acids: CASSVGSGRGHEQFF. V gene TRBV9 combines with J gene TRBJ2-1, with 11 nucleotides matching TRBD2. Germline CDR1 and CDR2: SGDLS and YYNGEE. The CDR3 runs to 15 residues. V lost 0 bases and J lost 8; bases outside the gene matches: 4.

This clonotype was seen ten or more times. The chain joins TRBV12-3 or TRBV12-4 to TRBJ1-2, with D hard to call. The CDR3 runs to 13 residues. V dropped 3 bases and J dropped 7 bases, with 12 bases sitting between them. The CDR3 reads CASSFASAGGYTF. CDR3 in DNA: TGTGCCAGCAGTTTCGCATCTGCGGGTGGCTACACCTTC.

This clonotype showed up many times. This chain joins TRBV6-2 or TRBV6-3 and TRBJ2-5; D ambiguous. This CDR3 has 12 amino acids. Trimming removed 2 bases from V and 6 bases from J, with 7 bases in between. Germline-derived CDR1 and CDR2 are MNHEY and SVGEGT. The CDR3 sequence: CASSYTAKTQYF. Written as DNA, the CDR3 is TGTGCCAGCAGTTACACCGCGAAGACCCAGTACTTC.

This clonotype came up a few times. This rearrangement joins TRBV29-1 to TRBJ1-2; D remains unclear. This CDR3 contains 13 residues. CDR1 and CDR2 (germline): SQVTM, ANQGSEA. The V and J ends lost 0 bases and 2 bases respectively, with 7 bases between them. CDR3 in DNA: TGCAGCGTTGAAGATCCACAGAACTATGGCTACACCTTC. This codes for CSVEDPQNYGYTF. Based on the CDR3 plus reference TRBV29-1 and TRBJ1-2, the full variable domain is SAVISQKPSRDICQRGTSLTIQCQVDSQVTMMFWYRQQPGQSLTLIATANQGSEATYESGFVIDKFPISRPNLTFSTLTVSNMSPEDSSIYLCSVEDPQNYGYTFGSGTRLTVV.

This clonotype has more than one count but fewer than ten. The V gene is TRBV5-5, the J gene TRBJ2-3; 12 bases agree with TRBD2. Trimming took 3 bases from V and 6 from J; bases not matched to a gene: 8. The CDR3 is made up of 16 amino acids. From germline, CDR1 is SGHKS and CDR2 YYEKEE (reference sequence). This CDR3 reads CASSSSRTSGTDTQYF. In DNA form, the CDR3 reads TGTGCCAGCAGCTCATCCAGGACTAGCGGGACGGATACGCAGTATTTT.

This clonotype showed up many times. The chain carries TRBV6-4 and TRBJ2-3, with 7 bases lining up with TRBD1. The CDR3 runs to 15 residues. CDR1 and CDR2 (germline): MRHNA, SNTAGT. The trim removed 3 bases at V and 1 base at J, leaving 4 bases unmatched. CDR3 sequence: CASSDTTGGTDTQYF. In DNA, the CDR3 is TGTGCCAGCAGTGATACAACAGGGGGCACAGATACGCAGTATTTT.

This clonotype was counted a few times. The V call is TRBV7-2, the J call TRBJ1-5; D call uncertain. V lost 4 bases and J lost 5, with 6 bases in between. Germline V CDR1 and CDR2: SGHTA, FQGNSA. The CDR3 runs to 12 residues. The CDR3 sequence is CASSSLDQPQHF. The DNA of the CDR3 is TGTGCCAGCAGCTCACTGGATCAGCCCCAGCATTTT.

V gene TRBV12-3 or TRBV12-4 combines with J gene TRBJ2-1; TRBD2 matches 10 bases. With 4 bases clipped from V and 4 bases from J, the junction kept 7 bases outside the gene matches. The CDR3 contains 16 residues. The CDR3 region has the DNA TGTGCCAGCAGTTCTGACAGCGGGGGGGTTTACAATGAGCAGTTCTTC. Protein: CASSSDSGGVYNEQFF.

The rearrangement joins TRBV6-2 or TRBV6-3 to TRBJ2-7; D remains ambiguous. CDR1 is MNHEY, CDR2 SVGEGT, per germline. V lost 10 bases and J 0 bases, leaving 10 bases between the germline ends. The CDR3 is 12 residues long. In DNA form, the CDR3 reads TGTGCCACCGGGTCTAGCTCCTACGAGCAGTACTTC. This translates into CATGSSSYEQYF.

This clonotype showed up just once. This chain connects TRBV27 to TRBJ2-1; TRBD2 aligns across 9 bases. V shed 9 bases, J shed 9 bases, and the junction held 12 bases outside the gene matches. Germline V CDR1 and CDR2: MNHEY, SMNVEV (reference sequence). This CDR3 region has 14 residues. CDR3 protein: CASRLAGVFGEQFF. DNA for the CDR3: TGTGCCAGTAGGTTAGCGGGAGTCTTTGGTGAGCAGTTCTTC.

This clonotype was picked up many times. V gene TRBV7-9 combines with J gene TRBJ2-1, with 11 bases lining up with TRBD2. This CDR3 spans 16 amino acids. V trimming: 7 bases; J trimming: 7 bases; junction bases outside the gene matches: 12. CDR1 SEHNR and CDR2 FQNEAQ come from the germline V gene (reference sequence). CDR3 nucleotides: TGTGCCAGCATCTACCTGGGACTAGCGGCAGATAATGAGCAGTTCTTC. Amino acid sequence: CASIYLGLAADNEQFF.

This clonotype was recorded a few times. The chain's CDR3 is CAGSLATANTGELFF. The CDR3 region has the DNA TGTGCCGGTAGTCTAGCGACAGCGAACACCGGGGAGCTGTTTTTT. The chain couples TRBV7-9 to TRBJ2-2, with D possibly TRBD2 on 6 matching bases. V was shortened by 11 bases and J by 0 bases, with 16 bases between the two germline ends. Germline assignment: CDR1 SEHNR and CDR2 FQNEAQ (reference sequence). The CDR3 sequence is 15 residues long.

J is TRBJ2-7 and V is TRBV2; perhaps TRBD2 as D (6 bases). V dropped 8 bases and J dropped 0 bases, with 17 bases sitting between them. The CDR3 covers 15 residues. Germline V gives CDR1 SNHLY, CDR2 FYNNEI. CDR3 bases: TGTGCCAGCCGGTCCCCCGGGGGACCCTCCTACGAGCAGTACTTC. This encodes CASRSPGGPSYEQYF.

This clonotype came up a few times. The V gene is TRBV3-1, the J gene TRBJ1-1; D is uncertain. Trimming shortened V by 0 bases and J by 8 bases, and 16 bases separated the two germline ends. CDR3 length: 15 amino acids. Germline V gives CDR1 LGHDT, CDR2 YNNKEL (reference sequence). CDR3 in amino acids: CASSQDQEPTWEAFF. The CDR3 DNA reads TGTGCCAGCAGCCAAGATCAAGAGCCCACTTGGGAAGCTTTCTTT. The full variable domain, with the rest looked up from reference TRBV3-1 and TRBJ1-1, is DTAVSQTPKYLVTQMGNDKSIKCEQNLGHDTMYWYKQDSKKFLKIMFSYNNKELIINETVPNRFSPKSPDKAHLNLHINSLELGDSAVYFCASSQDQEPTWEAFFGQGTRLTVV.

A few counts support this clonotype. The chain links TRBV5-5 to TRBJ2-5, with D unresolved. Deletions cut 6 bases from V and 1 base from J, with 13 bases between. The CDR3 has 14 residues. Germline V gene sequence: CDR1 SGHKS, CDR2 YYEKEE (reference sequence). Here the CDR3 reads CASTLPDGQETQYF. CDR3 coding DNA: TGTGCCAGCACCCTACCAGATGGCCAAGAGACCCAGTACTTC.

The rearrangement links TRBV24-1 to TRBJ2-1, with a tentative D call TRBD1 (6 bases). Germline assignment: CDR1 KGHDR and CDR2 SFDVKD. This CDR3 contains 14 residues. Deletions cut 4 bases from V and 7 bases from J, with 13 bases between. DNA for the CDR3: TGTGCCACCAGTGACCAAGGACAGATAAATGAGCAGTTCTTC. The encoded protein is CATSDQGQINEQFF.

This clonotype showed up many times. The V and J genes are TRBV6-5 and TRBJ2-7; no clear D. The CDR3 is made up of 11 amino acids. V was trimmed by 2 bases and J by 6 bases, leaving 5 bases between them. The germline CDR1 and CDR2 sequences are MNHEY and SVGAGI. CDR3 in DNA: TGTGCCAGCAGTTACGGTCGCGAGCAGTACTTC. Its translation: CASSYGREQYF.

This clonotype came up a few times. The V gene is TRBV12-3 or TRBV12-4, the J gene TRBJ2-1; TRBD2 matches at 8 bases. The CDR3 is 16 amino acids. J was trimmed by 9 bases and V by 3 bases; bases with no gene match: 13. For the CDR3, the DNA is TGTGCCAGCAGTTTTTACTCGGGAGGGCCACGAGGTGAGCAGTTCTTC. It translates to CASSFYSGGPRGEQFF.

This chain connects TRBV24-1 to TRBJ2-1; D call uncertain. This CDR3 spans 13 amino acids. The V end lost 0 bases, the J end lost 14 bases, and 13 bases lay between the germline ends. CDR1 KGHDR and CDR2 SFDVKD come from the germline V gene. The CDR3 is CATSDLKFGWKFF. The CDR3 DNA sequence: TGTGCCACCAGTGATTTGAAATTCGGTTGGAAGTTCTTC.

CDR3 protein: CASSPAGPQYF. The CDR3, as DNA: TGTGCCAGCAGCCCAGCAGGGCCCCAGTACTTC. The chain employs TRBV7-9 and TRBJ2-5, with D possibly matching TRBD1 (5 bases). The CDR3 totals 11 residues. V was shortened by 5 bases and J by 9 bases, with 10 bases between the two germline ends. CDR1 SEHNR and CDR2 FQNEAQ come from the germline V gene (reference sequence). The full variable domain, rest sourced from reference TRBV7-9 and TRBJ2-5, is DTGVSQNPRHKITKRGQNVTFRCDPISEHNRLYWYRQTLGQGPEFLTYFQNEAQLEKSRLLSDRFSAERPKGSFSTLEIQRTEQGDSAMYLCASSPAGPQYFGPGTRLLVL.

The V gene is TRBV3-1, the J gene TRBJ2-3; tentative D call: TRBD1 (6 bases). Trimming removed 1 base at V and 5 bases at J, with 7 bases between. The germline CDR1 and CDR2 sequences are LGHDT and YNNKEL (reference sequence). The CDR3 loop spans 13 amino acids. CDR3: CASSQAGEDTQYF. In nucleotides, the CDR3 is TGTGCCAGCAGCCAAGCAGGGGAAGATACGCAGTATTTT.

This clonotype was seen a few times. The V call is TRBV12-3 or TRBV12-4, the J call TRBJ2-5; weak D call: TRBD2 (6 bases). The V end was cut by 6 bases, the J end by 7 bases, with 15 bases between. The CDR3 contains 13 residues. The CDR3 nucleotides read TGTGCCAGCAGACCGCGGGATGTAGGGACCCAGTACTTC. This codes for CASRPRDVGTQYF.

The sample holds many counts of this clonotype. The chain combines TRBV7-9 with TRBJ2-7; 9 bases map to TRBD2. This CDR3 is built from 16 residues. Per germline, CDR1 SEHNR and CDR2 FQNEAQ (reference sequence). V trimming: 1 base; J trimming: 3 bases; junction bases outside the gene matches: 7. CDR3 coding DNA: TGTGCCAGCAGCTTAGTAGGACTAGCGAGGGACTACGAGCAGTACTTC. This translates into CASSLVGLARDYEQYF. Supplemented by reference TRBV7-9 and TRBJ2-7, the full variable domain reads DTGVSQNPRHKITKRGQNVTFRCDPISEHNRLYWYRQTLGQGPEFLTYFQNEAQLEKSRLLSDRFSAERPKGSFSTLEIQRTEQGDSAMYLCASSLVGLARDYEQYFGPGTRLTVT.

The chain has TRBV29-1 and TRBJ2-3; 9 nucleotides line up with TRBD2. Germline loops: CDR1 SQVTM, CDR2 ANQGSEA. The CDR3 contains 15 residues. V shed 2 bases, J shed 1 base, and the junction held 4 bases outside the gene matches. CDR3 DNA sequence: TGCAGCGTTGAACAGGCTAGCGGGGGCACAGATACGCAGTATTTT. Protein sequence: CSVEQASGGTDTQYF.

A few counts support this clonotype. This chain joins TRBV20-1 and TRBJ2-7; unclear D gene. V was pared by 5 bases and J by 2 bases, with 10 bases between. The CDR3 extends over 12 amino acids. The germline gives CDR1 DFQATT, CDR2 SNEGSKA (reference sequence). CDR3 protein: CSAWMGTYEQYF. The CDR3 region has the DNA TGCAGTGCTTGGATGGGAACCTACGAGCAGTACTTC.

CDR3 in amino acids: CASSEVDRILYNSPLHF. For the CDR3, the DNA is TGTGCCAGCAGTGAAGTGGACAGAATACTTTATAATTCACCCCTCCACTTT. The chain employs TRBV6-1 and TRBJ1-6; D might be TRBD1 (6 bases). Looked up from germline, CDR1 is MNHNS and CDR2 is SASEGT. CDR3 length equals 17 residues. V was clipped by 1 base and J by 4 bases, with 14 bases between them.

This clonotype was detected only a few times. The chain employs TRBV7-9 and TRBJ2-3; 9 bases align to TRBD2. This CDR3 has 16 amino acids. The J segment lost 2 bases and the V segment lost 2 bases, leaving 5 bases of the junction unmatched. From germline, CDR1 is SEHNR and CDR2 FQNEAQ (reference sequence). The CDR3 protein is CASSLRRGGVTDTQYF. As DNA, the CDR3 is TGTGCCAGCAGCTTACGGCGGGGGGGGGTCACAGATACGCAGTATTTT.

This clonotype was detected only a few times. The gene calls are TRBV20-1 and TRBJ1-2; D not resolved. CDR3 length: 13 residues. From germline, CDR1 is DFQATT and CDR2 SNEGSKA (reference sequence). V lost 0 bases and J 3 bases, leaving 8 bases between the germline ends. The CDR3 region has the DNA TGCAGTGCTAGAGATACAACGTACTATGGCTACACCTTC. Residues: CSARDTTYYGYTF.

The DNA for the CDR3 is TGTGCCAGCAGTCCTTATGCGGCGGATAGCGGGGGGGCCAAGCAGTACTTC. Amino acids: CASSPYAADSGGAKQYF. This chain uses TRBV12-3 or TRBV12-4 with TRBJ2-7; 11 nucleotides agree with TRBD2. The CDR3 totals 17 residues. The V segment lost 5 bases and the J segment 8 bases; nucleotides outside the gene matches: 17.

This clonotype was counted only a few times. The chain is built from TRBV29-1 and TRBJ2-7; D tentatively fits TRBD1 or TRBD2 (5 bases each). Trimming stripped 4 bases from V and 3 bases from J, with 13 bases between. This CDR3 is built from 13 residues. Germline-derived CDR1 and CDR2 are SQVTM and ANQGSEA. As DNA, the CDR3 is TGCAGCGTTGGGGACCAGCCAATCTACGAGCAGTACTTC. The encoded protein is CSVGDQPIYEQYF.